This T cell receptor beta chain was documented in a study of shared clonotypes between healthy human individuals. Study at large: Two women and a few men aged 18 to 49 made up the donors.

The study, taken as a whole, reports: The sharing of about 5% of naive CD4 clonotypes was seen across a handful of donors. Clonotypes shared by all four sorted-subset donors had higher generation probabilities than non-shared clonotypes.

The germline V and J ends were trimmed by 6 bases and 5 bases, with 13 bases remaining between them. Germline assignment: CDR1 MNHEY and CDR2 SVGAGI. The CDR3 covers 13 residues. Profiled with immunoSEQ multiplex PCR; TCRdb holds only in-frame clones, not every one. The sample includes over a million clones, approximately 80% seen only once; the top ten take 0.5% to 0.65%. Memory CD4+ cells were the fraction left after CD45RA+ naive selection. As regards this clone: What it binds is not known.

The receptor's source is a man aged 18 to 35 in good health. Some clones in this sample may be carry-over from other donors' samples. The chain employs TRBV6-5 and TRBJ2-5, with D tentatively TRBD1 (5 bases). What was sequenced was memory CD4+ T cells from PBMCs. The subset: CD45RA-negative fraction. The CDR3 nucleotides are TGTGCCAGCAGCCGAAGGGGTTTTGAGACCCAGTACTTC. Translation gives CASSRRGFETQYF.